This T cell receptor beta chain is drawn from a study of T cell responses to AZD1222 COVID-19 vaccine. Study-wide results and caveats: With dominance at 160-218 and 743-854, vaccine-associated CD4 TCRs spanned spike. Donors were largely white British and mainly female; clonal diversity was possibly underestimated. No day 14 peak samples; only post-peak repertoires were characterized.

Second doses that came at about 4 or about 12 weeks were put together. CDR1 is SGHTA and CDR2 is FQGNSA in the germline V gene. This CDR3 comprises 17 residues. The junction had 7 bases not matched to a gene; V was cut back by 4 bases and J by 1 base. Some clones are missing from TCRdb's copy, which holds only in-frame ones; the method was immunoSEQ multiplex PCR. The data show 100,000 to 120,000 clones, with roughly 88% seen just once and under 6.5% held by the top ten. To note about this clone: Its antigen remains unknown.

This material consisted of peripheral blood, taken 28 days after the second AZD1222 dose. This TCR was recovered from an adult who received the AZD1222 COVID-19 vaccine. The V gene is TRBV7-2, the J gene TRBJ2-3, with 11 bases matching TRBD2. CDR3 nucleotide sequence: TGTGCCAGCAGCTGGCTAGCGGGGGGCCGGGGCACAGATACGCAGTATTTT. Protein product: CASSWLAGGRGTDTQYF. The full variable domain, its missing parts supplied by reference TRBV7-2 and TRBJ2-3, is GAGVSQSPSNKVTEKGKDVELRCDPISGHTALYWYRQSLGQGLEFLIYFQGNSAPDKSGLPSDRFSAERTGGSVSTLTIQRTQQEDSAVYLCASSWLAGGRGTDTQYFGPGTRLTVL.